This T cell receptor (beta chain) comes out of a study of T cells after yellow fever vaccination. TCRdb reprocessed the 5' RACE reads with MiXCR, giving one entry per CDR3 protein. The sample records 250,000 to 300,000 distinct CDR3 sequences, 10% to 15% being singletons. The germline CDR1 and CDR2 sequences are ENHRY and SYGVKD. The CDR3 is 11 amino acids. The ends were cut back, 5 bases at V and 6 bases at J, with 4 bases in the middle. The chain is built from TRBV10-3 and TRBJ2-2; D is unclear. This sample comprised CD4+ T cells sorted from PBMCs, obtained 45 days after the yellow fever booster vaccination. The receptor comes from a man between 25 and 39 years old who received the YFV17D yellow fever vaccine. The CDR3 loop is CAISRSGELFF. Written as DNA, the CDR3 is TGTGCCATCAGTAGATCCGGGGAGCTGTTTTTT.